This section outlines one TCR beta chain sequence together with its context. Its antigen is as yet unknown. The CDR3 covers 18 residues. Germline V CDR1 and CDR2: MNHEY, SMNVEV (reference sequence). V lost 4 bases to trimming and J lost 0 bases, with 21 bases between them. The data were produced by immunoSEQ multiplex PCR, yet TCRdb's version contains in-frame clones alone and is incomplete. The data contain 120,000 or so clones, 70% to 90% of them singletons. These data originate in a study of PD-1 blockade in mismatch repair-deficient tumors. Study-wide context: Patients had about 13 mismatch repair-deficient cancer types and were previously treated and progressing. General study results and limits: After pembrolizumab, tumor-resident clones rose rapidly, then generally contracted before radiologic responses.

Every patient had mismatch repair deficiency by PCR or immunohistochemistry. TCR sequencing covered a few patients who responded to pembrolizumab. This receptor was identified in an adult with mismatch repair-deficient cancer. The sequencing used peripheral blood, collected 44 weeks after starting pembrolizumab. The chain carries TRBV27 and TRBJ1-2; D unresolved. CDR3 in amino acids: CASSSHSLGLQANYGYTF. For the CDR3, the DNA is TGTGCCAGCAGTTCCCACTCTCTCGGTCTCCAAGCTAACTATGGCTACACCTTC.